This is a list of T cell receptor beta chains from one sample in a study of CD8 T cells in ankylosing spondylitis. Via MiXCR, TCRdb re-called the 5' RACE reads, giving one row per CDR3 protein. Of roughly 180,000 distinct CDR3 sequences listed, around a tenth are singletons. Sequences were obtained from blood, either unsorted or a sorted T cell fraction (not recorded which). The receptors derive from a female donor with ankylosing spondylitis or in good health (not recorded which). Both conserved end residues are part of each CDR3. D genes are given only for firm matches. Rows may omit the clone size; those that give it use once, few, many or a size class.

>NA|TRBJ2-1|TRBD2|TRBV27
CASSSGTSGNNEQFF
TGTGCCAGCAGTTCCGGGACTAGCGGAAACAATGAGCAGTTCTTC
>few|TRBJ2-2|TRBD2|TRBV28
CASSPPGGRKADTGELFF
TGTGCCAGCAGCCCCCCGGGGGGGCGAAAGGCGGACACCGGGGAGCTGTTTTTT
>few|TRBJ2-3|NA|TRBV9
CASSSNIPTGSTDTQYF
TGTGCCAGCAGCAGTAACATCCCCACGGGGTCCACAGATACGCAGTATTTT
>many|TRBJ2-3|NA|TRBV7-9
CASSLVGSDTQYF
TGTGCCAGCAGCTTAGTCGGGTCAGATACGCAGTATTTT
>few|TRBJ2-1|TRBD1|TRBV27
CASSLILGGRYNEQFF
TGTGCCAGCAGTTTGATTCTAGGGGGCCGATACAATGAGCAGTTCTTC
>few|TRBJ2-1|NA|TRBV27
CASSSIRDGVGLGEQFF
TGTGCCAGCAGTTCCATCCGAGACGGAGTGGGGCTAGGTGAGCAGTTCTTC
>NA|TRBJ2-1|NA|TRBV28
CASSFGRGLLADNEQFF
TGTGCCAGCAGTTTCGGCAGGGGGTTGTTAGCGGACAATGAGCAGTTCTTC
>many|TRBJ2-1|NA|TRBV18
CASSPALGGTYNEQFF
TGTGCCAGCTCACCAGCCCTGGGGGGCACCTACAATGAGCAGTTCTTC
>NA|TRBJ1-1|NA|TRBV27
CASTMTARTSNTEAFF
TGTGCCAGCACCATGACGGCTCGGACCAGTAACACTGAAGCTTTCTTT
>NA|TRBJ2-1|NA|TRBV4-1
CASSQEARTLYNEQFF
TGCGCCAGCAGCCAAGAAGCCCGTACCCTTTACAATGAGCAGTTCTTC
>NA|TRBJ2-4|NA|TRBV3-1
CASSQDWLGGTAKNIQYF
TGTGCCAGCAGCCAAGATTGGTTAGGGGGAACAGCCAAAAACATTCAGTACTTC
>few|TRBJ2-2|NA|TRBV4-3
CASSLTSPGELFF
TGCGCCAGCAGCCTAACTAGCCCCGGGGAGCTGTTTTTT
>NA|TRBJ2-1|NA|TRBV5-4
CASSLAVAPGEQFF
TGTGCCAGCAGCTTGGCCGTAGCCCCGGGCGAGCAGTTCTTC
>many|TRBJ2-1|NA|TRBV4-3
CASSQGLGGLYNEQFF
TGCGCCAGCAGCCAAGGCCTAGGAGGGCTATACAATGAGCAGTTCTTC
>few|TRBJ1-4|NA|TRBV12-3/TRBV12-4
CASSPVQGRANEKLFF
TGTGCCAGCAGTCCCGTCCAAGGACGGGCGAATGAAAAACTGTTTTTT
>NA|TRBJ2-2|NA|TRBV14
CAVGITGELFF
TGTGCCGTCGGGATCACCGGGGAGCTGTTTTTT
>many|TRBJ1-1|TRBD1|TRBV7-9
CASSLLGGLNTEAFF
TGTGCCAGCAGCTTGTTAGGGGGCTTGAACACTGAAGCTTTCTTT
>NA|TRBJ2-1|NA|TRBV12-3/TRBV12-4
CASSGDGNEQFF
TGTGCCAGCAGTGGGGACGGCAATGAGCAGTTCTTC
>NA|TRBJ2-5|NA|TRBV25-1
CASSGAGGETQYF
TGTGCCAGCAGTGGAGCAGGGGGGGAGACCCAGTACTTC
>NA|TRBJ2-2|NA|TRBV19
CASSIGRKTGELFF
TGTGCCAGTAGTATAGGACGGAAGACCGGGGAGCTGTTTTTT
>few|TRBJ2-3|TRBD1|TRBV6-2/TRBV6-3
CASWFRQGDYKWYF
TGTGCCAGCTGGTTTCGACAGGGGGATTATAAGTGGTATTTT
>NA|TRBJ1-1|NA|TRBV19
CASSRTANTEAFF
TGTGCCAGTAGTAGGACAGCGAACACTGAAGCTTTCTTT
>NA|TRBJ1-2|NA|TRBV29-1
CSVEDHQWGTRHAGYGYTF
TGCAGCGTTGAAGATCATCAGTGGGGGACTAGGCACGCCGGCTATGGCTACACCTTC
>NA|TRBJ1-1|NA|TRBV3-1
CASSQEVSRANTEAFF
TGTGCCAGCAGCCAAGAAGTAAGTAGGGCGAACACTGAAGCTTTCTTT
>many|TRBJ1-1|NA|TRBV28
CASSGSGWTEAFF
TGTGCCAGCAGTGGGAGTGGTTGGACTGAAGCTTTCTTT
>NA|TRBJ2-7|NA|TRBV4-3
CASSQLRQDEQYF
TGCGCCAGCAGCCAATTGAGGCAGGACGAGCAGTACTTC
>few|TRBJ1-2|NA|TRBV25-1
CASSSDGYGYTF
TGTGCCAGCAGCTCGGACGGCTATGGCTACACCTTC
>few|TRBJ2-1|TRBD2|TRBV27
CASSGAGGPYDEQFF
TGTGCCAGCAGCGGAGCGGGAGGGCCGTACGATGAGCAGTTCTTC